This T cell receptor (beta chain) originates from a study of CD8+ T cells in alopecia areata. Findings of the study overall: Having just one nonresponder leaves the connection between baseline CD8+ expansion and response unresolved. Lesional scalp displayed greater clonality than normal scalp, most notably in alopecia totalis/universalis.

As to this clone: Its antigen is not identified.

Following RNA extraction, reverse transcription yielded cDNA that acted as the sequencing template. Sequenced by immunoSEQ multiplex PCR; TCRdb stores in-frame clones only, minus some. The profile shows about 120,000 clones, roughly 60% of them singletons. Treatment indicated: oral pan-JAK inhibitor, 5-10 mg twice daily. The CDR3 has 15 residues. V shed 0 bases and J shed 3 bases, with 11 bases lying between them. CDR1 and CDR2 (germline): SGHVS, FQNEAQ. The sequence was obtained from a human donor with alopecia areata. The sequencing here drew on CD8+ T cells sorted from blood, taken at week 4, from a patient treated with tofacitinib. The V and J genes are TRBV7-8 and TRBJ1-2, with unresolved D. CDR3 in amino acids: CASSLALWGYYGYTF. In DNA form, the CDR3 reads TGTGCCAGCAGCTTAGCGCTGTGGGGTTACTATGGCTACACCTTC.